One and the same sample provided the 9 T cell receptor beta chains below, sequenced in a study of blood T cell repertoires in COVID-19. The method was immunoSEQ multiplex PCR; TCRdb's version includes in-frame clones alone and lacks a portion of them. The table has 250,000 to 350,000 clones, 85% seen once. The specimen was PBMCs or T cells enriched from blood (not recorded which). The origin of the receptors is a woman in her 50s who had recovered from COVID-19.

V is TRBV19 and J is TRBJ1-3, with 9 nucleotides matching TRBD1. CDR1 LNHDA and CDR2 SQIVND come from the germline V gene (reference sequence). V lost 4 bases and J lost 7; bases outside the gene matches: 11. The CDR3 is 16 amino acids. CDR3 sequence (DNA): TGTGCCAGTAGTACGGGGACAGGGACAATGAGGAACACCATATATTTT. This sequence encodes CASSTGTGTMRNTIYF.

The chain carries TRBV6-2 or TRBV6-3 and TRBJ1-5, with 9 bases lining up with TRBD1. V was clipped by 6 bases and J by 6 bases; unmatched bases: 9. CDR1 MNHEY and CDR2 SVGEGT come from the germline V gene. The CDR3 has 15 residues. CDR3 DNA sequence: TGTGCCAGCAGCCGTCTTCAACAGGGGGCTCAGCCCCAGCATTTT. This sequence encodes CASSRLQQGAQPQHF.

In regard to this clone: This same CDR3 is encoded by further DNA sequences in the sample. The CDR3 spells CATSRGQDYNEQFF. In DNA, the CDR3 is TGTGCCACCAGCAGAGGACAGGACTACAATGAGCAGTTCTTC. The V and J genes are TRBV15 and TRBJ2-1, with D perhaps TRBD1 (6 bases). There are 14 residues in the CDR3. Looked up from germline, CDR1 is LNHNV and CDR2 is YYDKDF (reference sequence). Trimming cost V 1 base and J 3 bases, with 7 bases left between them.

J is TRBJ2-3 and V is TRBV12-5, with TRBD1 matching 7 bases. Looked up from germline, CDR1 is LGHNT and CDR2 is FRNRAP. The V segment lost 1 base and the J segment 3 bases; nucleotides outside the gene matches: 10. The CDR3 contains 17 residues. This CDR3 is CASGLAEAGGITDTQYF. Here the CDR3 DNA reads TGTGCTAGTGGTTTGGCCGAGGCAGGGGGTATTACAGATACGCAGTATTTT. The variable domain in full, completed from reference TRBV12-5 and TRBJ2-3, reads DARVTQTPRHKVTEMGQEVTMRCQPILGHNTVFWYRQTMMQGLELLAYFRNRAPLDDSGMPKDRFSAEMPDATLATLKIQPSEPRDSAVYFCASGLAEAGGITDTQYFGPGTRLTVL.

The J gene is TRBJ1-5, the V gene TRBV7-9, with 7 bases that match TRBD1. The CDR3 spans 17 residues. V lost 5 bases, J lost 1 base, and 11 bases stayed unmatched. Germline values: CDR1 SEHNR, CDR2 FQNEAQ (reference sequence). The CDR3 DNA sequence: TGTGCCAGCAGCGCGAGGGGGCCTGTTGGAAGCAATCAGCCCCAGCATTTT. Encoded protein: CASSARGPVGSNQPQHF.

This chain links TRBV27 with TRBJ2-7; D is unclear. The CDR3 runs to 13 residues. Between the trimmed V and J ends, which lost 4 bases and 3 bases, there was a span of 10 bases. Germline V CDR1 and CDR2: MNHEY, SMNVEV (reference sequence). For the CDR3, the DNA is TGTGCCAGCAGTTGGTCCCTCGGCTACGAGCAGTACTTC. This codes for CASSWSLGYEQYF.

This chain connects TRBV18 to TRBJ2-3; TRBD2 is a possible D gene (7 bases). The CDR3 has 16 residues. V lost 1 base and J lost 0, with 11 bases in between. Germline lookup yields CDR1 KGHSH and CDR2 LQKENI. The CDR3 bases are TGTGCCAGCTCACCACGGGGGGGGCCCAGCACAGATACGCAGTATTTT. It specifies CASSPRGGPSTDTQYF.

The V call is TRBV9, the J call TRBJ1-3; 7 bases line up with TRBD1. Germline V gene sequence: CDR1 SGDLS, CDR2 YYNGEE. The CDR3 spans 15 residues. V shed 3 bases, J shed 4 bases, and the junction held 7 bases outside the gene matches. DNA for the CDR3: TGTGCCAGCAGCGCTACCCAGGGGGAAGGAAACACCATATATTTT. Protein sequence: CASSATQGEGNTIYF.

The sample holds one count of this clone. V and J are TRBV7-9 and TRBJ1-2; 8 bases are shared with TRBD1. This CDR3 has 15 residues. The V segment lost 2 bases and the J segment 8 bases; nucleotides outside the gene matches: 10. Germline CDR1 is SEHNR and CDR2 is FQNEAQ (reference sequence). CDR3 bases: TGTGCCAGCAGCTTATCCCAGGGGGCCGTTACCGGCTACACCTTC. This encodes CASSLSQGAVTGYTF. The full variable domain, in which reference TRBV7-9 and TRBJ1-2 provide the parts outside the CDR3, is DTGVSQNPRHKITKRGQNVTFRCDPISEHNRLYWYRQTLGQGPEFLTYFQNEAQLEKSRLLSDRFSAERPKGSFSTLEIQRTEQGDSAMYLCASSLSQGAVTGYTFGSGTRLTVV.